This T cell receptor beta chain was retrieved from a study of shared clonotypes between healthy human individuals. CDR1 is MNHNS and CDR2 is SASEGT in the germline V gene. The V end lost 1 base, the J end lost 0 bases, and 10 bases lay between the germline ends. The CDR3 consists of 15 residues. Unsorted PBMC DNA was sequenced on ten immunoSEQ deep assay plates. Assay: immunoSEQ multiplex PCR; the TCRdb copy retains only in-frame clones and omits some. The sample carries 550,000 to 600,000 clones, roughly 72% recorded once. This TCR was recovered from a woman aged 40-49 years in good health. Some clones in this sample may be carry-over from other donors' samples. Material for sequencing was PBMCs. The chain carries TRBV6-1 and TRBJ2-7; perhaps TRBD1 as D (6 bases). CDR3 DNA sequence: TGTGCCAGCAGTGAAGGGACAGCGAGCTCCTACGAGCAGTACTTC. This encodes CASSEGTASSYEQYF.